This T cell receptor beta chain was captured in a study of blood T cell repertoires in COVID-19. Study summary: Sample material is recorded as cDNA or gDNA derived from T cells, B-cell-depleted T cells, or PBMCs.

Cohort placement rested on clinical history that participants reported themselves. Germline CDR1 LNHDA, CDR2 SQIVND (reference sequence). Trimming pared 4 bases from V and 4 bases from J, leaving 20 bases between. The CDR3 is 16 amino acids. Data came from immunoSEQ multiplex PCR; TCRdb stores just in-frame clones and leaves some out. The data hold around 280,000 clones, with around 90% observed a single time. This receptor was obtained from a woman in her forties who had recovered from COVID-19. The chain is built from TRBV19 and TRBJ2-7; tentative D call: TRBD1 (6 bases). The sequenced material came from PBMCs or T cells enriched from blood (not recorded which). The DNA for the CDR3 is TGTGCCAGTAGTAACACCCGTGGACAGAATCCGTACGAGCAGTACTTC. As protein: CASSNTRGQNPYEQYF.